These T cell receptor beta chains were read from a single sample in a study of T cell responses to AZD1222 COVID-19 vaccine. Some clones are missing from TCRdb's copy, which holds only in-frame ones; the method was immunoSEQ multiplex PCR. The data hold 150,000 or so clones, with approximately 90% observed a single time. The sequences come from peripheral blood, collected on day 0 of AZD1222 vaccination. These receptors originate from an adult in good health. Both conserved end residues are part of each CDR3. The order of the fields is clone size, J gene, D gene, V gene, CDR3 protein, CDR3 DNA. The D gene is left open where the match is weak. Some rows have no size entry. The others give once, few or many, or a class for an expanded clone.

>NA|TRBJ2-7|NA|TRBV29-1
CSVTSGDWSGEQYF
TGCAGCGTAACATCAGGGGACTGGTCTGGGGAGCAGTACTTC
>once|TRBJ2-3|NA|TRBV7-3
CASSSTPGPPPNTQYF
TGTGCCAGCAGCTCGACCCCGGGACCTCCACCCAATACGCAGTATTTT
>NA|TRBJ1-5|NA|TRBV7-8
CASSDGWNQPQHF
TGTGCCAGCAGCGACGGGTGGAATCAGCCCCAGCATTTT
>few|TRBJ2-2|TRBD2|TRBV9
CASSESLAGAAPTGELFF
TGTGCCAGCAGCGAATCATTAGCGGGAGCGGCCCCCACCGGGGAGCTGTTTTTT
>NA|TRBJ2-7|NA|TRBV2
CASRGLTYEQYF
TGTGCCAGCAGGGGGCTAACCTACGAGCAGTACTTC
>NA|TRBJ1-1|NA|TRBV18
CASSSQAGANTEAFF
TGTGCCAGCTCATCTCAGGCAGGGGCGAACACTGAAGCTTTCTTT
>NA|TRBJ1-6|NA|TRBV12-3/TRBV12-4
CAIRPANNSPLHF
TGTGCCATCCGGCCAGCAAATAATTCACCCCTCCACTTT
>once|TRBJ2-2|NA|TRBV24-1
CATSDSGPYTGELFF
TGTGCCACCAGTGATTCCGGACCCTACACCGGGGAGCTGTTTTTT
>NA|TRBJ2-1|NA|TRBV4-3
CASSQEGGSYNEQFF
TGCGCCAGCAGCCAAGAGGGGGGTTCCTACAATGAGCAGTTCTTC
>NA|TRBJ1-2|NA|TRBV21-1
CASSKVTDRQGRSYGYTF
TGTGCCAGCAGCAAAGTAACCGACAGACAGGGGCGTTCCTATGGCTACACCTTC
>NA|TRBJ2-1|TRBD2|TRBV30
CAFWTRDYNEQFF
TGTGCCTTCTGGACTAGGGACTACAATGAGCAGTTCTTC
>NA|TRBJ2-7|NA|TRBV7-2
CASSLRGNTYEQYF
TGTGCCAGCAGCCTCCGGGGCAACACCTACGAGCAGTACTTC
>NA|TRBJ2-2|NA|TRBV6-6
CASSRQGSTGELFF
TGTGCCAGCAGTCGGCAGGGGAGTACCGGGGAGCTGTTTTTT
>NA|TRBJ2-2|NA|TRBV7-9
CASSLFGLGGELFF
TGTGCCAGCAGCTTATTTGGATTGGGCGGGGAGCTGTTTTTT
>NA|TRBJ1-1|TRBD1|TRBV6-2/TRBV6-3
CASSYLQGASPAFF
TGTGCCAGCAGTTACCTGCAGGGGGCATCTCCAGCTTTCTTT
>NA|TRBJ1-4|NA|TRBV7-9
CASSERQFESEKLFF
TGTGCCAGCAGCGAGAGACAATTCGAAAGCGAAAAACTGTTTTTT
>NA|TRBJ2-7|NA|TRBV7-2
CASSPSDLSYEQYF
TGTGCCAGCAGCCCCAGCGACCTCTCCTACGAGCAGTACTTC
>NA|TRBJ2-1|TRBD1|TRBV27
CASRTGGSYNEQFF
TGTGCCAGTAGAACAGGGGGCTCCTACAATGAGCAGTTCTTC
>NA|TRBJ2-3|TRBD2|TRBV7-8
CASSVAGASGRADTQYF
TGTGCCAGCAGCGTCGCCGGGGCTAGCGGGAGGGCAGATACGCAGTATTTT
>NA|TRBJ2-1|NA|TRBV6-4
CASKNNEQFF
TGTGCCAGCAAAAACAATGAGCAGTTCTTC
>NA|TRBJ2-2|TRBD1|TRBV5-1
CASRIGQVNTGELFF
TGCGCCAGCCGGATAGGACAGGTTAACACCGGGGAGCTGTTTTTT
>NA|TRBJ2-1|TRBD1|TRBV19
CASSMASGTGLNEQFF
TGTGCCAGTAGTATGGCCTCCGGGACAGGGTTGAATGAGCAGTTCTTC
>NA|TRBJ1-1|NA|TRBV5-1
CASSLGGLNTEAFF
TGCGCCAGCAGCCTGGGGGGATTGAACACTGAAGCTTTCTTT
>NA|TRBJ2-7|NA|TRBV2
CASAPNRVVGEQYF
TGTGCCAGCGCCCCGAACAGGGTGGTAGGCGAGCAGTACTTC
>once|TRBJ1-5|NA|TRBV6-2/TRBV6-3
CASSPGTRGANQPQHF
TGTGCCAGCAGTCCCGGGACCCGGGGGGCCAATCAGCCCCAGCATTTT
>NA|TRBJ2-7|NA|TRBV29-1
CSVKGRFSYEQYF
TGCAGCGTGAAAGGCCGCTTTTCCTACGAGCAGTACTTC
>NA|TRBJ1-2|NA|TRBV7-9
CASSLSSGASGYTF
TGTGCCAGCAGCTTATCTTCGGGCGCATCCGGCTACACCTTC